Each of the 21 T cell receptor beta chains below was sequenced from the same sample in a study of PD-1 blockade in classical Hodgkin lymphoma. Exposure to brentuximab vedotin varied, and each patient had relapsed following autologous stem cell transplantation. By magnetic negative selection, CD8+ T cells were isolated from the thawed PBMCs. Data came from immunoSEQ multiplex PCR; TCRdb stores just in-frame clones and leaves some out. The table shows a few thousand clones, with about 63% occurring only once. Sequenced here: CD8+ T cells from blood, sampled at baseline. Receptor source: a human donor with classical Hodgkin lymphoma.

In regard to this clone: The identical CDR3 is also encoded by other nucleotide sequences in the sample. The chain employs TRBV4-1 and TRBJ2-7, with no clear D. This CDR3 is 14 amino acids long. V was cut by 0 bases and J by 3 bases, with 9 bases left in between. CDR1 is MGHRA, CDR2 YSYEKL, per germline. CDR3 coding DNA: TGCGCCAGCAGCCAAGAATCAGATTTCTACGAGCAGTACTTC. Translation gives CASSQESDFYEQYF.

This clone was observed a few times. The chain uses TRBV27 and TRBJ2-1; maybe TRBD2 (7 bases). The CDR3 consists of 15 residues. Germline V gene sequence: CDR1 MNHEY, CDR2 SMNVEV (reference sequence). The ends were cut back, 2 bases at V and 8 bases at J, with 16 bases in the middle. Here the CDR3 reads CASSLTGWGGDEQFF. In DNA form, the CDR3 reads TGTGCCAGCAGTTTAACAGGGTGGGGGGGTGATGAGCAGTTCTTC.

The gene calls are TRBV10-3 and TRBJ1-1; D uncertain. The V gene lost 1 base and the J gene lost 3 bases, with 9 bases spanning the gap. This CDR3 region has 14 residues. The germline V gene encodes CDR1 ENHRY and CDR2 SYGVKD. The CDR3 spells CAISELYVYTEAFF. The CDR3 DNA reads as TGTGCCATCAGTGAGTTATATGTATACACTGAAGCTTTCTTT.

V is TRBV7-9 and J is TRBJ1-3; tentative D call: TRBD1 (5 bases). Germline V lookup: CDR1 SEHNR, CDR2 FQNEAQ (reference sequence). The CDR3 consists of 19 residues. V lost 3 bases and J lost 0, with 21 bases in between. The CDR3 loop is CASSFPREGREGSGNTIYF. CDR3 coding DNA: TGTGCCAGCAGCTTCCCCCGAGAGGGGCGGGAAGGCTCTGGAAACACCATATATTTT.

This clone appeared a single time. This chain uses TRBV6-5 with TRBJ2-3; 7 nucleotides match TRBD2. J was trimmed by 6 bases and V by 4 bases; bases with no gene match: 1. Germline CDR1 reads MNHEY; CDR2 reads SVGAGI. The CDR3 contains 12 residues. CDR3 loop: CASSLAGDTQYF. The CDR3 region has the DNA TGTGCCAGCAGTTTAGCGGGTGATACGCAGTATTTT.

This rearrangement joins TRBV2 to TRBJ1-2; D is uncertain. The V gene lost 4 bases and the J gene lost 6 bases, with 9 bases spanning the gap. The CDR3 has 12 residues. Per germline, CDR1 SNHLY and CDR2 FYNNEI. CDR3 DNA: TGTGCCAGCAGTGCTGGGCTTGATGGCTACACCTTC. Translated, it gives CASSAGLDGYTF.

The CDR3 sequence is CASSEGGASYEQYF. In DNA, the CDR3 is TGCGCCAGCAGTGAGGGTGGCGCCTCCTACGAGCAGTACTTC. The rearrangement uses TRBV10-1 and TRBJ2-7, with D hard to call. V was pared by 2 bases and J by 0 bases, with 8 bases between. CDR3 length: 14 amino acids. Germline V CDR1 and CDR2: WNHNN, SYGVQD (reference sequence).

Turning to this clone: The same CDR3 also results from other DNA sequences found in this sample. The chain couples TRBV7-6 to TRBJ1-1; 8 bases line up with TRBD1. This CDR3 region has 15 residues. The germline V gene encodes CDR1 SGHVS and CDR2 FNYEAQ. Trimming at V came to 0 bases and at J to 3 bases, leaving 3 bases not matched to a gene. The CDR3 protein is CASSLAGQEYTEAFF. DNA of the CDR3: TGTGCCAGCAGCTTAGCGGGACAGGAGTACACTGAAGCTTTCTTT.

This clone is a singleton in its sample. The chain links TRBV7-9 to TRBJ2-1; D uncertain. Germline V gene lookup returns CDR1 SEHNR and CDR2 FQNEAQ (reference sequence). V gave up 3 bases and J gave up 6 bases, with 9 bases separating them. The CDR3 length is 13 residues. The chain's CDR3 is CASSLLLSNEQFF. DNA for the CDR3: TGTGCCAGCAGCTTGCTATTGAGCAATGAGCAGTTCTTC.

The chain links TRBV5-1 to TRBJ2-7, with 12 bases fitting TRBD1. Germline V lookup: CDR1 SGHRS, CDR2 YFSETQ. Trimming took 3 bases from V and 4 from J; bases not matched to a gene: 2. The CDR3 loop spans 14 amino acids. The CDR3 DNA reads TGCGCCAGCAGCTCGGGACAGGGGGCTTACGAGCAGTACTTC. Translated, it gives CASSSGQGAYEQYF. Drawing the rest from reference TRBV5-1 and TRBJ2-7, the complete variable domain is KAGVTQTPRYLIKTRGQQVTLSCSPISGHRSVSWYQQTPGQGLQFLFEYFSETQRNKGNFPGRFSGRQFSNSRSEMNVSTLELGDSALYLCASSSGQGAYEQYFGPGTRLTVT.

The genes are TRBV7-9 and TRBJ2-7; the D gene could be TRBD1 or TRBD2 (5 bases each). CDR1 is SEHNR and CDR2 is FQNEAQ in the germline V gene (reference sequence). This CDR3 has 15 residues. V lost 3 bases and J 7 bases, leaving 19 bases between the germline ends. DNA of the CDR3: TGTGCCAGCAGCTTGGGGCCTAGCTCTCTGGAAGAGCAGTACTTC. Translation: CASSLGPSSLEEQYF.

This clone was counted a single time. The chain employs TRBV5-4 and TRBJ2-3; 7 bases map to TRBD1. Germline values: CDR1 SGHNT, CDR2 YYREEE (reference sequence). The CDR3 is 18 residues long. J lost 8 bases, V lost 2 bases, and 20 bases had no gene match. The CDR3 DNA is TGTGCCAGCAGCTTAACGGTAACAGGGGATTATTTAGGCGGTACGCAGTATTTT. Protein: CASSLTVTGDYLGGTQYF. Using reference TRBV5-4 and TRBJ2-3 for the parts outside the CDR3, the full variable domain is ETGVTQSPTHLIKTRGQQVTLRCSSQSGHNTVSWYQQALGQGPQFIFQYYREEENGRGNFPPRFSGLQFPNYSSELNVNALELDDSALYLCASSLTVTGDYLGGTQYFGPGTRLTVL.

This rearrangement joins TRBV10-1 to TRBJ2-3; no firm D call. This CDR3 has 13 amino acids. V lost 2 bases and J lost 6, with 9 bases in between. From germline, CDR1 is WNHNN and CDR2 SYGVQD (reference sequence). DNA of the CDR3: TGCGCCAGCAGTGAGCTGCTTTCGGATACGCAGTATTTT. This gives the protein CASSELLSDTQYF.

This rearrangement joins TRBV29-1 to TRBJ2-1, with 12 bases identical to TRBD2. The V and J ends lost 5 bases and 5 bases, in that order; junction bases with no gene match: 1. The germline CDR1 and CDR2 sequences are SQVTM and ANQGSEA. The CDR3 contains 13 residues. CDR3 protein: CSVSSGRDNEQFF. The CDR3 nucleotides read TGCAGCGTTTCTAGCGGGAGGGACAATGAGCAGTTCTTC.

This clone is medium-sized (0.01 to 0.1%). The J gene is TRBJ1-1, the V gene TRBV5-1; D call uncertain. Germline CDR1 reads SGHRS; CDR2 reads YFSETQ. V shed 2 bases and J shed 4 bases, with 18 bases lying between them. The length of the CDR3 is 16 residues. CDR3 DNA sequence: TGCGCCAGCAGCTTCCACGGCTATGGTGAGGGCACTGAAGCTTTCTTT. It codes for CASSFHGYGEGTEAFF.

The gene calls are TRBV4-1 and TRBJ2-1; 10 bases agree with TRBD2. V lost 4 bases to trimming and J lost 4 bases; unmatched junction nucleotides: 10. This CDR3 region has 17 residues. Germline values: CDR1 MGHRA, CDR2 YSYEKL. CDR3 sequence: CASSPELSGRGYNEQFF. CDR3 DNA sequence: TGCGCCAGCAGCCCAGAACTGAGCGGGAGGGGGTACAATGAGCAGTTCTTC.

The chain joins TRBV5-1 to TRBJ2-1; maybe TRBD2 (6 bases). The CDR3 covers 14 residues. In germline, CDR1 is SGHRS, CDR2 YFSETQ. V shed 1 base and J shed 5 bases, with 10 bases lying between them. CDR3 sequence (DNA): TGCGCCAGCAGCTTGTTAGCGGCCAACAATGAGCAGTTCTTC. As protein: CASSLLAANNEQFF.

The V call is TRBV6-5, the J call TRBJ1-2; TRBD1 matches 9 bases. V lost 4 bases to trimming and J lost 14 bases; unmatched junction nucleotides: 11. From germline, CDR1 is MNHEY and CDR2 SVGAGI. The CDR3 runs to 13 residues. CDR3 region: CASSSALTGGETF. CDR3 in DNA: TGTGCCAGCAGTTCGGCGTTAACAGGGGGCGAGACCTTC.

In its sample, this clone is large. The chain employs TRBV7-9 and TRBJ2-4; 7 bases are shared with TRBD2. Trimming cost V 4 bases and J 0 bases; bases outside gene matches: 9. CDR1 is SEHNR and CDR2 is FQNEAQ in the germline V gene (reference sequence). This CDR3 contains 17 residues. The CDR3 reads CASSSISGTLAKNIQYF. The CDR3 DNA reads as TGTGCCAGCAGCTCCATAAGCGGGACGTTAGCCAAAAACATTCAGTACTTC. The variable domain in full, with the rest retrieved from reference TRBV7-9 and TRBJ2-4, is DTGVSQNPRHKITKRGQNVTFRCDPISEHNRLYWYRQTLGQGPEFLTYFQNEAQLEKSRLLSDRFSAERPKGSFSTLEIQRTEQGDSAMYLCASSSISGTLAKNIQYFGAGTRLSVL.

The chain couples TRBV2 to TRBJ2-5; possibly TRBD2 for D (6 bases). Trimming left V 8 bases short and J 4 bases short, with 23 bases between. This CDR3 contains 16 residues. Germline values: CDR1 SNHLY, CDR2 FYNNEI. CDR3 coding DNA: TGTGCCAGCTCGGGAGCTATCCGGGAAGGCGGAGAGACCCAGTACTTC. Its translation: CASSGAIREGGETQYF.

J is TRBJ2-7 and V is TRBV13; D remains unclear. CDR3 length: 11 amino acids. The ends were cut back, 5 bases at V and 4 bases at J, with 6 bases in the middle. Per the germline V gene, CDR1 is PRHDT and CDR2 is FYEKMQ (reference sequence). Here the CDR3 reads CASSNNYEQYF. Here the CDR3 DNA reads TGTGCCAGCAGCAACAATTACGAGCAGTACTTC.